The 30 T cell receptor beta chains given below trace back to one sample, sequenced in a study of CXCR3-negative and CXCR3-positive naive CD8 T cells. Via 5' RACE with UMI labels, TRB cDNA libraries were prepared. TCRdb re-called the 5' RACE reads; every CDR3 protein appears as one record, without DNA. The table gives about 63,000 distinct CDR3 sequences; the top ten clones make up 4.8% of it. The study's findings and limits: More hydrophobic TRB CDR3s were found in CXCR3-positive naive cells than in CXCR3-negative naive cells.

Which antigens these TCRs recognize remains unknown. Sequenced material: naive CXCR3+ CD8+ T cells from blood. The sample's subset: CD45RO-CCR7+CD27+CD95- naive CD8+ T cells expressing CXCR3 (TNR3+). Receptors originate from a human donor in good health. Some clones in this sample may be carry-over from other donors' samples.

This chain uses TRBV12-3 or TRBV12-4 with TRBJ1-5; TCRdb's D gene call, TRBD1, goes unchecked for lack of DNA. The CDR3 runs 15 residues. CDR3 protein: CASGPRQGMYQPQHF.

The chain recombines TRBV9 with TRBJ1-2. The CDR3 length is 13 residues. Germline-derived CDR1 and CDR2 are SGDLS and YYNGEE. The CDR3 region is CASSVLGDYGYTF. The variable domain in full, completed from reference TRBV9 and TRBJ1-2, reads DSGVTQTPKHLITATGQRVTLRCSPRSGDLSVYWYQQSLDQGLQFLIQYYNGEERAKGNILERFSAQQFPDLHSELNLSSLELGDSALYFCASSVLGDYGYTFGSGTRLTVV.

This chain uses TRBV5-1 with TRBJ2-7. The germline gives CDR1 SGHRS, CDR2 YFSETQ. This CDR3 is built from 11 residues. CDR3: CASPTSPGQYF.

The chain's CDR3 is CSARDVGTGEYNSPLHF. The rearrangement links TRBV20-1 to TRBJ1-6; with no DNA, the TCRdb D assignment of TRBD1 cannot be verified. Germline values: CDR1 DFQATT, CDR2 SNEGSKA (reference sequence). The CDR3 is made up of 17 amino acids.

This sequence joins TRBV7-9 and TRBJ2-7; TCRdb proposes TRBD1, but this gene call is untestable without DNA. This CDR3 has 17 residues. Germline V gives CDR1 SEHNR, CDR2 FQNEAQ (reference sequence). The CDR3 loop reads CASSLGISGTGFGEQYF.

The V and J genes are TRBV7-9 and TRBJ1-1. The CDR3 extends over 14 amino acids. The V gene's germline CDR1 is SEHNR and CDR2 FQNEAQ (reference sequence). CDR3 loop: CASSSGELNTEAFF.

This chain connects TRBV9 to TRBJ2-2. This CDR3 spans 17 amino acids. The V gene's germline CDR1 is SGDLS and CDR2 YYNGEE. The CDR3 loop reads CASSVSSRAANTGELFF. The full variable domain, its missing parts supplied by reference TRBV9 and TRBJ2-2, is DSGVTQTPKHLITATGQRVTLRCSPRSGDLSVYWYQQSLDQGLQFLIQYYNGEERAKGNILERFSAQQFPDLHSELNLSSLELGDSALYFCASSVSSRAANTGELFFGEGSRLTVL.

V usage is TRBV15 and J usage is TRBJ2-1. The CDR3 is made up of 12 amino acids. Germline CDR1 and CDR2: LNHNV and YYDKDF (reference sequence). The CDR3 loop reads CATSRDFDEQFF.

This chain uses TRBV4-2 with TRBJ2-5; TCRdb selects TRBD2, and the lack of DNA leaves this call unchecked. There are 18 residues in the CDR3. CDR1 is LGHNA, CDR2 YNFKEQ, per germline. The CDR3 spells CASSQVGLGLSGQETQYF.

V is TRBV7-2 and J is TRBJ2-7; TCRdb returns TRBD1, unconfirmable since there is no DNA. In germline, CDR1 is SGHTA, CDR2 FQGNSA. The CDR3 contains 15 residues. The chain's CDR3 is CASSLGLATSYEQYF.

This chain links TRBV6-2 or TRBV6-3 with TRBJ2-1; the TCRdb D gene call, TRBD2, has no DNA to confirm it. CDR1 is MNHEY and CDR2 is SVGEGT in the germline V gene. This CDR3 is 15 amino acids long. The CDR3 reads CASTYILAGADEQFF.

This sequence joins TRBV4-2 and TRBJ1-2; checking the TCRdb D call of TRBD1 is not possible without DNA. Germline CDR1 and CDR2: LGHNA and YNFKEQ. This CDR3 contains 18 residues. The CDR3: CASSQDLYSSGLNDGYTF.

The chain employs TRBV3-1 and TRBJ2-3. From germline, CDR1 is LGHDT and CDR2 YNNKEL (reference sequence). This CDR3 is 17 amino acids long. The chain's CDR3 is CASSSLGIRAGTDTQYF.

V gene TRBV20-1 combines with J gene TRBJ2-1; TCRdb selects TRBD1, and the lack of DNA leaves this call unchecked. The CDR3 runs 15 residues. Germline V gene data show CDR1 as DFQATT and CDR2 as SNEGSKA (reference sequence). The CDR3 spells CSASGGGPNDNEQFF.

The chain uses TRBV10-3 and TRBJ2-7; TCRdb names TRBD1, which stays unverified in the absence of DNA. The V gene's germline CDR1 is ENHRY and CDR2 SYGVKD. The CDR3 consists of 16 residues. The CDR3 spells CAISESLGVKSYEQYF.

The rearrangement joins TRBV9 to TRBJ2-7. The CDR3 runs 11 residues. Germline lookup yields CDR1 SGDLS and CDR2 YYNGEE. CDR3 sequence reads: CASSASGEQYF.

The rearrangement uses TRBV6-5 and TRBJ1-2; the TRBD1 assignment by TCRdb is unverifiable without DNA. This CDR3 comprises 15 residues. Germline CDR1 and CDR2: MNHEY and SVGAGI. The CDR3 loop is CASSYGTGEAVGYTF.

The gene calls are TRBV18 and TRBJ1-1; TCRdb calls TRBD1, which cannot be checked without DNA. There are 14 residues in the CDR3. Germline assignment: CDR1 KGHSH and CDR2 LQKENI. The CDR3 region is CASSQQGVNTEAFF.

V gene TRBV20-1 combines with J gene TRBJ1-1; TCRdb's D gene call, TRBD1, goes unchecked for lack of DNA. This CDR3 has 13 residues. CDR1 and CDR2 (germline): DFQATT, SNEGSKA (reference sequence). The CDR3 loop reads CSARGRVDTEAFF.

CDR3 sequence reads: CASSLSGTHEQYF. J is TRBJ2-7 and V is TRBV28; TCRdb's assignment of TRBD1 cannot be checked, as there is no DNA. The CDR3 is 13 residues long. Germline V CDR1 and CDR2: MDHEN, SYDVKM.

The chain's CDR3 is CASSQDPYSDSLYEQYF. The rearrangement joins TRBV14 to TRBJ2-7; TCRdb reports TRBD2, a call that lacks DNA to check it against. The V gene's germline CDR1 is SGHDN and CDR2 FVKESK. This CDR3 contains 17 residues.

This chain connects TRBV7-9 to TRBJ2-7; TCRdb reports TRBD1, a call that lacks DNA to check it against. CDR1 and CDR2 (germline): SEHNR, FQNEAQ (reference sequence). The CDR3 runs 13 residues. The CDR3 region is CASSLVGPYEQYF.

The CDR3 here is CSATSYSRASGNTIYF. The genes are TRBV20-1 and TRBJ1-3. The CDR3 is made up of 16 amino acids. Per the germline V gene, CDR1 is DFQATT and CDR2 is SNEGSKA (reference sequence).

The V call is TRBV7-8, the J call TRBJ2-1; TCRdb's D gene call, TRBD1, goes unchecked for lack of DNA. Germline CDR1 SGHVS, CDR2 FQNEAQ. This CDR3 spans 12 amino acids. The CDR3 protein is CASSRGMDEQFF.

The J gene is TRBJ2-7, the V gene TRBV7-6. The germline V gene encodes CDR1 SGHVS and CDR2 FNYEAQ. CDR3 length: 14 amino acids. CDR3 in amino acids: CASSSETATYEQYF.

This chain joins TRBV7-2 and TRBJ2-3; TCRdb indicates TRBD2, and absent DNA this call remains unverified. The length of the CDR3 is 18 residues. Germline CDR1 reads SGHTA; CDR2 reads FQGNSA. CDR3 protein: CASSSPGLAGEITDTQYF.

The chain is built from TRBV7-6 and TRBJ2-1; absent DNA, TCRdb's TRBD1 call cannot be checked. Germline assignment: CDR1 SGHVS and CDR2 FNYEAQ. This CDR3 spans 15 amino acids. Here the CDR3 reads CASSSSQGGYNEQFF. Full variable domain (outside the CDR3, taken from reference TRBV7-6 and TRBJ2-1): GAGVSQSPRYKVTKRGQDVALRCDPISGHVSLYWYRQALGQGPEFLTYFNYEAQQDKSGLPNDRFSAERPEGSISTLTIQRTEQRDSAMYRCASSSSQGGYNEQFFGPGTRLTVL.

V gene TRBV6-2 or TRBV6-3 combines with J gene TRBJ2-2. Germline values: CDR1 MNHEY, CDR2 SVGEGT. The CDR3 is 12 residues long. The CDR3 region is CASNIYTGELFF.

The rearrangement joins TRBV12-3 or TRBV12-4 to TRBJ2-7; there is no DNA to check the TCRdb D call of TRBD1. This CDR3 comprises 15 residues. The CDR3 here is CASSPRQGMVYEQYF.

CDR3 residues: CASSYLGGVQETQYF. V gene TRBV6-2 or TRBV6-3 combines with J gene TRBJ2-5; TCRdb proposes TRBD1, but this gene call is untestable without DNA. The length of the CDR3 is 15 residues. Germline assignment: CDR1 MNHEY and CDR2 SVGEGT.